Below are 21 T cell receptor beta chains sequenced from a single sample in a study of cytomegalovirus exposure and HLA in healthy donors. Amplification used 60 Vbeta primers and 13 Jbeta primers. The table came from immunoSEQ multiplex PCR; TCRdb's copy has only in-frame clones and leaves some out. Its table records some 150,000 clones. The sequenced material came from PBMCs. These receptors came from a woman aged 18-30 years in good health and CMV-seronegative.

The CDR3 loop reads CASSRGDGGFTEAFF. The CDR3 nucleotides are TGTGCCAGCAGCAGAGGAGACGGGGGGTTCACTGAAGCTTTCTTT. This chain joins TRBV9 and TRBJ1-1, with a tentative D call TRBD1 (5 bases). The CDR3 runs to 15 residues. Germline CDR1 SGDLS, CDR2 YYNGEE. Trimming removed 4 bases at V and 4 bases at J, with 17 bases between.

This chain joins TRBV6-6 and TRBJ1-5; weak D call: TRBD1 (5 bases). Between the trimmed V and J ends, which lost 2 bases and 4 bases, there was a span of 9 bases. Looked up from germline, CDR1 is MNHNY and CDR2 is SVGAGI (reference sequence). The CDR3 runs to 14 residues. The CDR3 region has the DNA TGTGCCAGCAGTTACGGGGGGTTAAATCAGCCCCAGCATTTT. Translated: CASSYGGLNQPQHF.

The chain joins TRBV10-1 to TRBJ2-2; D call uncertain. The CDR3 sequence is 18 residues long. V was trimmed by 0 bases and J by 4 bases, leaving 18 bases between them. Germline-derived CDR1 and CDR2 are WNHNN and SYGVQD (reference sequence). The DNA of the CDR3 is TGCGCCAGCAGTGAGTCGAAACGGCGGAGATTAGGCACCGGGGAGCTGTTTTTT. Encoded protein: CASSESKRRRLGTGELFF.

The rearrangement uses TRBV9 and TRBJ1-3; a possible D gene is TRBD1 (6 bases). The CDR3 has 15 residues. The V end lost 0 bases, the J end lost 2 bases, and 9 bases lay between the germline ends. The germline CDR1 and CDR2 sequences are SGDLS and YYNGEE. The CDR3 bases are TGTGCCAGCAGCGTAGGTCCAGGGGCTGGAAACACCATATATTTT. Its translation: CASSVGPGAGNTIYF.

J is TRBJ2-6 and V is TRBV18, with TRBD2 identical over 8 bases. This CDR3 contains 20 residues. CDR1 KGHSH and CDR2 LQKENI come from the germline V gene. Trimming took 2 bases from V and 0 from J; bases not matched to a gene: 12. CDR3 nucleotide sequence: TGTGCCAGCTCACCATATACCCTGACTAGCGCAAGCTCTGGGGCCAACGTCCTGACTTTC. Residues: CASSPYTLTSASSGANVLTF.

J is TRBJ2-1 and V is TRBV9, with 7 bases aligning to TRBD2. CDR1 SGDLS and CDR2 YYNGEE come from the germline V gene. V was pared by 0 bases and J by 5 bases, with 14 bases of the junction left unmatched. The CDR3 runs to 18 residues. The DNA for the CDR3 is TGTGCCAGCAGCGTAGGAGCGGGGCCCTCCTCTAACAACAATGAGCAGTTCTTC. Translated, it gives CASSVGAGPSSNNNEQFF.

The V and J genes are TRBV5-1 and TRBJ2-6, with TRBD2 matching 7 bases. The CDR3 consists of 17 residues. CDR1 SGHRS and CDR2 YFSETQ come from the germline V gene. With 3 bases clipped from V and 2 bases from J, the junction kept 8 bases outside the gene matches. As DNA, the CDR3 is TGCGCCAGCAGCTCAAAAGGAGGGAGGGCTGGGGCCAACGTCCTGACTTTC. Amino acid sequence: CASSSKGGRAGANVLTF.

This rearrangement joins TRBV5-1 to TRBJ2-7, with 9 positions matching TRBD2. The trim removed 4 bases at V and 0 bases at J, leaving 5 bases unmatched. The CDR3 length is 15 residues. Germline loops: CDR1 SGHRS, CDR2 YFSETQ. The CDR3, as DNA: TGCGCCAGCAGCGCAAATAGCGGGAGCTCCTACGAGCAGTACTTC. This codes for CASSANSGSSYEQYF.

The V call is TRBV11-2, the J call TRBJ2-1, with TRBD2 matching over 11 bases. The junction had 3 bases not matched to a gene; V was cut back by 2 bases and J by 9 bases. CDR1 and CDR2 (germline): SGHAT, FQNNGV. The CDR3 is 14 amino acids. CDR3 DNA: TGTGCCAGCAGCTTAACCGGGACTAGCGGTGAGCAGTTCTTC. Encoded protein: CASSLTGTSGEQFF.

The gene calls are TRBV5-4 and TRBJ2-1; TRBD2 matches 9 bases. Trimming cost V 4 bases and J 8 bases; bases outside gene matches: 4. CDR1 is SGHNT and CDR2 is YYREEE in the germline V gene (reference sequence). The CDR3 consists of 13 residues. CDR3 nucleotides: TGTGCCAGCAGCCCAGCGGGAGGCGATGAGCAGTTCTTC. The encoded protein is CASSPAGGDEQFF.

The rearrangement joins TRBV30 to TRBJ2-2; TRBD2 agrees at 12 bases. Germline values: CDR1 GTSNPN, CDR2 SVGIG (reference sequence). This CDR3 is 18 amino acids long. This CDR3 reads CAGGRAASGRDDTGELFF. The CDR3 nucleotides read TGTGCTGGAGGGCGCGCGGCTAGCGGGAGGGATGACACCGGGGAGCTGTTTTTT.

This chain connects TRBV5-5 to TRBJ2-4; 10 bases map to TRBD2. This CDR3 contains 17 residues. CDR1 and CDR2 from the germline V gene are SGHKS and YYEKEE (reference sequence). The J segment lost 3 bases and the V segment lost 2 bases, leaving 8 bases of the junction unmatched. This CDR3 reads CASSFFLAGVGKNIQYF. DNA of the CDR3: TGTGCCAGCAGCTTTTTCCTAGCGGGAGTGGGCAAAAACATTCAGTACTTC.

The chain has TRBV5-1 and TRBJ2-5; TRBD1 aligns across 10 bases. CDR1 and CDR2 (germline): SGHRS, YFSETQ. With 5 bases clipped from V and 3 bases from J, the junction kept 4 bases outside the gene matches. This CDR3 has 14 amino acids. Here the CDR3 reads CASRETGGEETQYF. The CDR3, as DNA: TGCGCCAGCAGGGAGACAGGGGGCGAAGAGACCCAGTACTTC. Complete variable domain (other parts from reference TRBV5-1 and TRBJ2-5): KAGVTQTPRYLIKTRGQQVTLSCSPISGHRSVSWYQQTPGQGLQFLFEYFSETQRNKGNFPGRFSGRQFSNSRSEMNVSTLELGDSALYLCASRETGGEETQYFGPGTRLLVL.

The chain uses TRBV6-1 and TRBJ1-5; TRBD1 is a possible D gene (5 bases). CDR3 length: 14 amino acids. The germline gives CDR1 MNHNS, CDR2 SASEGT. Between the trimmed V and J ends, which lost 4 bases and 6 bases, there was a span of 13 bases. The CDR3 region is CASSGAGIFQPQHF. In nucleotides, the CDR3 is TGTGCCAGCAGTGGGGCAGGGATATTTCAGCCCCAGCATTTT.

V is TRBV10-3 and J is TRBJ2-7; D gene uncertain. The CDR3 runs 14 residues. Trimming pared 4 bases from V and 0 bases from J, leaving 10 bases between. Germline CDR1 ENHRY, CDR2 SYGVKD. In DNA form, the CDR3 reads TGTGCCATCAGTGTGACGAGGAGCTCCTACGAGCAGTACTTC. Residues: CAISVTRSSYEQYF.

The chain carries TRBV4-2 and TRBJ2-2; 9 nucleotides line up with TRBD1. Germline assignment: CDR1 LGHNA and CDR2 YNFKEQ. V gave up 1 base and J gave up 6 bases; unmatched junction bases: 6. This CDR3 spans 16 amino acids. The chain's CDR3 is CASSQAQGAHSGELFF. The CDR3 DNA follows: TGTGCCAGCAGCCAAGCACAGGGGGCGCATTCCGGGGAGCTGTTTTTT.

This rearrangement joins TRBV5-1 to TRBJ2-5; D is possibly TRBD2 (7 bases). The germline V gene has CDR1 SGHRS and CDR2 YFSETQ. CDR3 length: 15 residues. Trimming pared 5 bases from V and 6 bases from J, leaving 20 bases between. CDR3 nucleotides: TGCGCCAGCAGACCCACTGGGGGGGCCGAGAAGACCCAGTACTTC. Translating it yields CASRPTGGAEKTQYF.

The chain has TRBV30 and TRBJ2-1; no clear D. Germline CDR1 GTSNPN, CDR2 SVGIG (reference sequence). V was pared by 3 bases and J by 0 bases, with 6 bases between. The CDR3 spans 13 residues. CDR3 bases: TGTGCCTGGAGCCCGGGCTCCTACAATGAGCAGTTCTTC. It encodes CAWSPGSYNEQFF. Full variable domain (outside the CDR3, taken from reference TRBV30 and TRBJ2-1): SQTIHQWPATLVQPVGSPLSLECTVEGTSNPNLYWYRQAAGRGLQLLFYSVGIGQISSEVPQNLSASRPQDRQFILSSKKLLLSDSGFYLCAWSPGSYNEQFFGPGTRLTVL.

This chain uses TRBV5-1 with TRBJ1-1; a weak D match, TRBD1 (5 bases). V was pared by 6 bases and J by 1 base, with 13 bases between. This CDR3 is built from 14 residues. CDR1 SGHRS and CDR2 YFSETQ come from the germline V gene. The CDR3 DNA follows: TGCGCCAGCACCCGGGGGAGCCAGAACACTGAAGCTTTCTTT. It is translated as CASTRGSQNTEAFF.

The V and J genes are TRBV6-4 and TRBJ2-3; 11 nucleotides match TRBD1. CDR3 length equals 15 residues. The trim removed 8 bases at V and 4 bases at J, leaving 8 bases unmatched. CDR1 and CDR2 from the germline V gene are MRHNA and SNTAGT. CDR3 coding DNA: TGTGCCAGCTCGAGGGACAGGGGGACGTCAGATACGCAGTATTTT. This codes for CASSRDRGTSDTQYF.

This chain connects TRBV2 to TRBJ1-1, with D maybe TRBD1 (5 bases). Deletions cut 6 bases from V and 6 bases from J, with 17 bases between. CDR1 SNHLY and CDR2 FYNNEI come from the germline V gene. The CDR3 covers 14 residues. CDR3 protein: CASRPQALTSEAFF. For the CDR3, the DNA is TGTGCCAGCAGGCCACAGGCCCTGACTTCTGAAGCTTTCTTT.